This TCR beta chain originates from a study of identical twins. One entry per CDR3 protein results from TCRdb running MiXCR on the 5' RACE reads. The sample includes 430,000 or so distinct CDR3 sequences, approximately 24% of them seen just once. This CDR3 has 12 amino acids. Trimming pared 5 bases from V and 3 bases from J, leaving 7 bases between. CDR1 is SGHVS, CDR2 FQNEAQ, per germline. The same specimen was also included in a second study, on T cells expressing NK-cell markers. That paper states: Once again these clonotypes came out on top in the CD3+CD56-NKG2C+ fraction of several donors.

The sample comprised CD4+ T cells sorted from blood. The J gene is TRBJ2-5, the V gene TRBV7-8, with unresolved D. The sequence was obtained from a woman under 30 in good health. CDR3 sequence reads: CASSHSEETQYF. The CDR3 bases are TGTGCCAGCAGCCACAGCGAAGAGACCCAGTACTTC.